This entry concerns a single T cell receptor (beta chain). The sample comes from a study of blood T cell repertoires in COVID-19. Study information: The origin of the acute and convalescent COVID-19 samples was the United States, Italy and Spain. T cells, B-cell-depleted T cells, or PBMCs supplied cDNA or gDNA.

This CDR3 has 17 amino acids. The germline V and J ends were trimmed by 2 bases and 2 bases, with 17 bases remaining between them. As originally analysed: Amplified reference gene primers provided the basis for estimating nucleated cell counts. TCRdb keeps only in-frame clones here, not all; method: immunoSEQ multiplex PCR. V, J and clone size are taken as reported in that table, and D and trimming were inferred from the DNA itself. The sample lists under 130,000 clones, around 85% seen once, with under 25% in the top ten. This sequence joins TRBV23-1 and TRBJ2-3; TRBD2 is a possible D gene (6 bases). TRBV23-1 is recorded as an ORF, its role being uncertain. This clonotype was sampled from a man between 65 and 85 years old with active or convalescent COVID-19. Sample: peripheral blood. The CDR3 sequence is CASSQRGGVPPTDTQYF. In nucleotides, the CDR3 is TGCGCCAGCAGTCAAAGGGGCGGGGTTCCCCCCACAGATACGCAGTATTTT.